This passage covers 18 T cell receptor beta chains from one sample sequenced in a study of spatial heterogeneity in lung cancer. General study points: One measure, the expanded intratumoral alpha and beta TCR count, tracked tumor mutation counts.

TCRdb used MiXCR to reprocess the 5' RACE reads, holding one entry per CDR3 protein. The data contain a few thousand distinct CDR3 sequences, over 9% of them seen just once; the ten biggest clones take up approximately 8.1%. Indicated time point: sample taken at primary tumor resection. Their specific antigens are unknown. Sequenced here: lung tumor tissue, sampled at surgery. These receptor sequences come from a female donor with early-stage non-small cell lung cancer.

This clonotype is medium-sized by share. The chain has TRBV14 and TRBJ1-1; D ambiguous. The CDR3 is 12 residues long. Germline-derived CDR1 and CDR2 are SGHDN and FVKESK. Trimming removed 4 bases at V and 8 bases at J, with 11 bases between. In nucleotides, the CDR3 is TGTGCCAGCAGCCTCTACCCGTCGGAAGCTTTCTTT. Translation: CASSLYPSEAFF.

By share, this clonotype ranks as medium-sized. This sequence joins TRBV9 and TRBJ2-3; D not certain. The CDR3 is 17 amino acids. The V end lost 5 bases, the J end lost 6 bases, and 25 bases lay between the germline ends. CDR1 and CDR2 (germline): SGDLS, YYNGEE. The CDR3 DNA follows: TGTGCCAGCAGTACGGGCTGGGTCTCTGGTTCGGCGGATACGCAGTATTTT. It encodes CASSTGWVSGSADTQYF. Using reference TRBV9 and TRBJ2-3 for the parts outside the CDR3, the full variable domain is DSGVTQTPKHLITATGQRVTLRCSPRSGDLSVYWYQQSLDQGLQFLIQYYNGEERAKGNILERFSAQQFPDLHSELNLSSLELGDSALYFCASSTGWVSGSADTQYFGPGTRLTVL.

The gene calls are TRBV20-1 and TRBJ2-1; D gene ambiguous. Per the germline V gene, CDR1 is DFQATT and CDR2 is SNEGSKA (reference sequence). This CDR3 spans 13 amino acids. V gave up 6 bases and J gave up 3 bases, with 12 bases separating them. The CDR3 coding sequence is TGCAGTGCCCCCAGTCCCTACTACAATGAGCAGTTCTTC. Translation gives CSAPSPYYNEQFF.

This clonotype has ten or more counts. The CDR3 nucleotides read TGCAGTGCTCAGCTCACCTATAATTCACCCCTCCACTTT. Protein product: CSAQLTYNSPLHF. The chain recombines TRBV20-1 with TRBJ1-6; D is ambiguous. Germline V lookup: CDR1 DFQATT, CDR2 SNEGSKA (reference sequence). The CDR3 runs 13 residues. V lost 5 bases to trimming and J lost 2 bases, with 7 bases between them.

This clonotype is medium-sized. This chain joins TRBV7-2 and TRBJ2-5; TRBD2 matches at 11 bases. The CDR3 has 13 residues. The V segment lost 5 bases and the J segment 7 bases; nucleotides outside the gene matches: 3. From germline, CDR1 is SGHTA and CDR2 FQGNSA. In nucleotides, the CDR3 is TGTGCCAGCAGCGTTAGCGGGGGGGGGACCCAGTACTTC. Its translation is CASSVSGGGTQYF.

The chain employs TRBV9 and TRBJ1-1, with a tentative D call TRBD1 (5 bases). Trimming left V 6 bases short and J 4 bases short, with 13 bases between. The CDR3 loop spans 13 amino acids. Germline V gene data show CDR1 as SGDLS and CDR2 as YYNGEE. The CDR3 protein is CASNRGGGTEAFF. The CDR3 DNA sequence: TGTGCCAGCAACCGTGGGGGAGGCACTGAAGCTTTCTTT.

The sample holds many counts of this clonotype. The rearrangement uses TRBV7-2 and TRBJ2-2; 9 nucleotides align to TRBD2. Losses at the gene ends were 6 bases for V and 8 bases for J; bases not matched to a gene: 7. The CDR3 totals 14 residues. The germline gives CDR1 SGHTA, CDR2 FQGNSA. The CDR3 DNA follows: TGTGCCAGCAGTGCAGCGGGAGGTCGGGGGGAGCTGTTTTTT. This codes for CASSAAGGRGELFF.

On this clonotype: As the CDR3 is not closed by the conserved phenylalanine or tryptophan, this likely results from a read error. The CDR3 sequence: CASSCLDAQYL. CDR3 coding DNA: TGTGCCAGCAGCTGTCTAGATGCGCAGTATTTG. This chain connects TRBV7-9 to TRBJ2-3; D is unclear. CDR1 is SEHNR and CDR2 is FQNEAQ in the germline V gene (reference sequence). CDR3 size: 11 residues.

By share of the sample, this clonotype is medium-sized. The chain links TRBV9 to TRBJ2-1; 7 bases agree with TRBD1. There are 15 residues in the CDR3. Per germline, CDR1 SGDLS and CDR2 YYNGEE. Losses at the gene ends were 2 bases for V and 4 bases for J; bases not matched to a gene: 6. The CDR3 sequence: CASSVLGTEYNEQFF. The DNA for the CDR3 is TGTGCCAGCAGCGTGCTTGGGACAGAATACAATGAGCAGTTCTTC.

The CDR3, as DNA: TGTGCCAGCAGCGCCTCAGGTTCTGGCGGGCAGTACTTC. It specifies CASSASGSGGQYF. The V call is TRBV7-9, the J call TRBJ2-7; D is unclear. This CDR3 comprises 13 residues. Looked up from germline, CDR1 is SEHNR and CDR2 is FQNEAQ (reference sequence). Deletions cut 5 bases from V and 9 bases from J, with 17 bases between.

Sample share makes this clonotype medium-sized. The chain uses TRBV20-1 and TRBJ1-1, with D perhaps TRBD1 (6 bases). The CDR3 spans 12 residues. CDR1 is DFQATT, CDR2 SNEGSKA, per germline (reference sequence). V gave up 5 bases and J gave up 4 bases, with 11 bases separating them. The CDR3 nucleotides read TGCAGTGCTCCGCAGGGGACCACTGAAGCTTTCTTT. Amino acids: CSAPQGTTEAFF.

The V call is TRBV28, the J call TRBJ1-6; D is unresolved. Germline V CDR1 and CDR2: MDHEN, SYDVKM. This CDR3 spans 15 amino acids. The V end was cut by 2 bases, the J end by 0 bases, with 5 bases between. The DNA of the CDR3 is TGTGCCAGCAGTTTAGACCTCTCCTATAATTCACCCCTCCACTTT. As protein: CASSLDLSYNSPLHF.

This clonotype is medium-sized in the sample. The V gene is TRBV7-2, the J gene TRBJ1-2; no definite D call. The germline CDR1 and CDR2 sequences are SGHTA and FQGNSA. The CDR3 contains 12 residues. Trimming shortened V by 3 bases and J by 0 bases, and 2 bases separated the two germline ends. The CDR3 loop is CASSLTNYGYTF. Here the CDR3 DNA reads TGTGCCAGCAGCTTGACTAACTATGGCTACACCTTC.

The rearrangement joins TRBV6-5 to TRBJ2-1; TRBD2 is a possible D gene (5 bases). The CDR3 is made up of 15 amino acids. Germline values: CDR1 MNHEY, CDR2 SVGAGI. Trimming removed 6 bases at V and 0 bases at J, with 12 bases between. CDR3 in amino acids: CASRDRGSSYNEQFF. CDR3 sequence (DNA): TGTGCCAGCAGGGATAGAGGGAGCTCCTACAATGAGCAGTTCTTC.

V and J are TRBV28 and TRBJ1-1; D gene uncertain. This CDR3 comprises 13 residues. Per germline, CDR1 MDHEN and CDR2 SYDVKM. The V and J ends lost 1 base and 6 bases respectively, with 9 bases between them. CDR3 bases: TGTGCCAGCAGTTTATTAGGGAGCGCTGAAGCTTTCTTT. Translation: CASSLLGSAEAFF.

The chain is built from TRBV12-3 or TRBV12-4 and TRBJ2-2, with 9 bases aligning to TRBD2. V lost 10 bases and J lost 4; bases outside the gene matches: 7. The CDR3 has 14 residues. The CDR3 here is CATRLAESTGELFF. For the CDR3, the DNA is TGTGCCACAAGACTAGCGGAGAGCACCGGGGAGCTGTTTTTT.

This clonotype is labeled as medium-sized. This chain uses TRBV24-1 with TRBJ2-1; D might be TRBD2 (5 bases). The V end lost 7 bases, the J end lost 8 bases, and 17 bases lay between the germline ends. Looked up from germline, CDR1 is KGHDR and CDR2 is SFDVKD. This CDR3 spans 14 amino acids. CDR3 amino acids: CATRETTDGDEQFF. CDR3 sequence (DNA): TGTGCCACCAGAGAGACTACCGACGGTGATGAGCAGTTCTTC.

Relative to its sample, this clonotype is large. The chain has TRBV6-6 and TRBJ2-3, with a tentative D call TRBD2 (5 bases). Germline V gene sequence: CDR1 MNHNY, CDR2 SVGAGI (reference sequence). This CDR3 contains 14 residues. V dropped 7 bases and J dropped 1 base, with 12 bases sitting between them. The CDR3 sequence is CASTLALGTDTQYF. The CDR3 DNA sequence: TGTGCCAGCACCCTAGCCCTGGGCACAGATACGCAGTATTTT.